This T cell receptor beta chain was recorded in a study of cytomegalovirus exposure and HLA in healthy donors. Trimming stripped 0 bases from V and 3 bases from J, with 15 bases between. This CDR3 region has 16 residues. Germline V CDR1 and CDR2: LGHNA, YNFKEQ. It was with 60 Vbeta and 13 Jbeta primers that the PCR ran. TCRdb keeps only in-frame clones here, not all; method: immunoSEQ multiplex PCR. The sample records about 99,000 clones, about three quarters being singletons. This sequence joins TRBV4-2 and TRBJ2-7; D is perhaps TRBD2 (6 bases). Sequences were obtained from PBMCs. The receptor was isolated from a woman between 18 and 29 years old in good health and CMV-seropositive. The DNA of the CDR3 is TGTGCCAGCAGCCAAGAGGCAACGGGAGCGGGCTACGAGCAGTACTTC. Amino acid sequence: CASSQEATGAGYEQYF.